This TCR beta chain appears in the sequencing data of a study of breast tumors, draining lymph nodes, adjacent tissues. Study outcomes and limitations: Tumor TCR diversity was below lymph nodes but above nontumor tissue. The lymph node origin of tumor T cells was framed as consistent with a hypothesis, not demonstrated.

This clonotype has a count of ten or more. Its antigen is as yet unknown. One entry per CDR3 protein results from TCRdb running MiXCR on the multiplex PCR reads. This sample yields around 290,000 distinct CDR3 sequences, of which around 30% are seen a single time; more than 0.85% belongs to the top ten. CDR1 is SGHRS and CDR2 is YFSETQ in the germline V gene. This CDR3 is built from 18 residues. Germline trimming cut 3 bases from V and 7 bases from J; bases unmatched to any gene: 15. Axillary draining lymph nodes of breast cancer patients supplied the node samples. The clonotype was recovered from a female donor with breast cancer. Some clones in this sample may be carry-over from other donors' samples. This rearrangement joins TRBV5-1 to TRBJ1-6; 8 bases line up with TRBD1. Sequencing was done on a sample of axillary lymph node tissue. Written as DNA, the CDR3 is TGCGCCAGCAGCTCAGGGACAGGTGGGAGCTCGCGGAATTCACCCCTCCACTTT. This encodes CASSSGTGGSSRNSPLHF.